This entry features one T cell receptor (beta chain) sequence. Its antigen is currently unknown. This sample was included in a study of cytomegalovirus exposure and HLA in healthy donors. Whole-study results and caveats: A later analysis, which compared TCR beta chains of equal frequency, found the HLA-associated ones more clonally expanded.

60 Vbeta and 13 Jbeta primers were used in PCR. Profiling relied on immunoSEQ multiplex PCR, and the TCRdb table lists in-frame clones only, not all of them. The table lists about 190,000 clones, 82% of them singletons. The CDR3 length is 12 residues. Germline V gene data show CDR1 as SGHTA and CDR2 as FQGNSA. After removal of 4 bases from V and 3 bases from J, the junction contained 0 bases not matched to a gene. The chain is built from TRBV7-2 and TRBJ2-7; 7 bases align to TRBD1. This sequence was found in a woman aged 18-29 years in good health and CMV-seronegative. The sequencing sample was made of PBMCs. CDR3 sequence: CASSWTGYEQYF. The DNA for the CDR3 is TGTGCCAGCAGCTGGACAGGCTACGAGCAGTACTTC.